This T cell receptor beta chain was identified during a study of cytomegalovirus exposure and HLA in healthy donors (dated by TCRdb to 2015 to 2018). As for the study more broadly: According to an earlier analysis of a few hundred of the donors, roughly 180 million T cells yielded over 90 million unique TCR beta sequences and 276 Gb of sequence data. A later analysis re-examined previously published TCR beta repertoires from just over 650 donors and added high-resolution HLA genotyping to investigate patterns of TCR occurrence. Every repertoire in the discovery cohort had been generated on one and the same sequencing platform. Roughly 5 DR-DQ haplotypes were treated as single units for association and clustering because of strong linkage in the cohort. An early release that covered 500 to 800 HLA-typed donors contained approximately 320 gigabases of sequencing data and 80 million or so unique TCR sequences. Donor age, sex, ethnicity and CMV serostatus were compiled alongside the repertoire data. The study used immunosequencing to profile the T cell repertoires of about 670 subjects and linked those repertoires to cytomegalovirus serostatus. The later analysis used no new phenotypic data to find candidate immune exposures, relying instead on TCR beta sequences and their occurrence across donors. The number of donors typed differed by locus, with about 629-640 for A, B, C, DRB1 and DQB1, more than 500 for DQA1, approximately 570 for DPA1, and 450 to 480 for DPB1. A later genetic analysis used genome-wide SNP genotypes for about 65% of the roughly 670 donors, treating that subset as a discovery cohort. Of the 398 genotyped donors, 81% were placed in the genetic ancestry cluster associated with self-reported Caucasian donors. The study aimed to test whether cataloging public T cell receptors could reveal signatures of past pathogen exposure. HLA typing included class I and class II loci at four-digit resolution. Besides the first cohort of hundreds of subjects, a separate validation cohort made up of over 95 different subjects was used. Across under 500 genotyped donors of the cohort, an average of roughly 250,000 unique TCR beta nucleotide sequences per donor were sequenced, and around 19% of those sequences were non-productive. To predict cytomegalovirus infection status, the study brought together high-throughput TCR immunosequencing, statistical association of individual TCRs with disease status, and machine learning. An earlier analysis of approximately 580 of the donors used high-throughput TCR beta sequencing to judge whether each TCR beta V gene segment behaved as functional or pseudogenic. Overall study outcomes, separate from this receptor: This cohort had only TCR beta chains sequenced, and the lack of alpha or paired-chain data limited which features could be detected. Sequencing depth was assumed to be roughly uniform across donors in the presence/absence analyses, though that assumption may not hold. A later analysis found that most CMV-associated TCR beta chains appeared HLA-restricted, with HLA associations seemingly driven largely by CMV exposure. Broadly in line with IMGT annotations, most TCR beta V segments showed up in productive rearrangements about 87% or about 30% of the time in an earlier analysis of 587 of the donors. In a later genetic analysis, fewer N-insertions in productive TCRs were reported among donors in an Asian-associated ancestry cluster than the approximately 670-donor mean. According to a later analysis, parvovirus B19, influenza, CMV and Epstein-Barr virus appeared linked to several top co-occurrence clusters. Specific HLA alleles were associated with 18,000 or so TCR beta sequences at a false discovery rate of 0.05 in a later analysis. Because some donors lacked HLA typing at each locus, the association tests relied only on the typed subset. Linkage disequilibrium might explain the correlated functional status among segregating V segments, but an unknown experimental factor could not be excluded. The 87-base-pair reads could not distinguish some IMGT-functional V segments, including TRBV6-2 and TRBV6-3, so those segments were excluded. An association between a missense DCLRE1C variant and V-gene and J-gene trimming of TCR beta chains was found in a later genetic analysis and replicated in an independent cohort. CMV serostatus was the only immune exposure information available for the cohort. Most TCR sequences were observed very rarely across donors, whereas some public TCRs were present in many individuals. A few of the identified cytomegalovirus-associated TCR beta chains were confirmed in vitro to be specific for cytomegalovirus antigens. According to a later analysis, TCR association rates differed among HLA loci, with DRB1 alleles showing the most associated TCRs and HLA-C alleles showing the fewest. The sequencing pipeline was judged likely to have produced a cluster of highly shared sequence variants as a technical artifact. In a later analysis, HLA-associated TCR beta chains were found to be more clonally expanded and to have lower generation probabilities than equally common non-associated chains. The classifier was reported to diagnose cytomegalovirus status with high specificity and sensitivity in both the original cohort and the validation cohort. A total of 164 TCR beta chains were listed by the study as associated with cytomegalovirus. A further reported finding was that TCR beta sequences accurately predicted the HLA-A and HLA-B alleles for most subjects in the first cohort. The earlier analysis of approximately 560 of the donors excluded fewer than 20 rarely observed V segments, including chromosome 9 orphons, because counts were too low. The authors suggested that the approach could potentially be extended to other disease states and immunological phenotypes. When HLA alleles, especially DR and DQ, strongly co-occurred, attributing TCR associations to individual alleles was difficult.

The cohort comprised some 730 healthy bone marrow donors. At the time of sampling, all cohort members were nominally healthy, though unrecorded immune exposures were likely present. The donor was CMV seronegative and was included in the group of several hundred seronegative cohort members. A peripheral blood sample was collected from each donor, and TCR beta sequencing was performed on peripheral blood mononuclear cells. Genomic DNA was extracted from the blood cell samples with the Qiagen DNeasy Blood Extraction Kit. Remarks on this clone: This receptor's antigen is unknown. No base qualities exist here, and no much larger clone lies one base off it.

The CDR3 contains 17 residues, cysteine and phenylalanine counted. Only the CDR3 part of the read is kept: 51 bases, read in frame from the first base. Trimming costs V 0 bases and J 0 bases, and their ends lie 12 bases apart. CDR1 is given as SGHAT and CDR2 as FQNNGV, both from the germline V gene. Library prep was done by the immunoSEQ multiplex PCR assay. For the multiplex PCR, a mixture combining 60 forward primers for TCR Vbeta segments and 13 reverse primers for TCR Jbeta segments was used. A multiplex PCR assay on genomic DNA amplified the CDR3 region of rearranged TCR beta genes. The amplified TCR beta libraries were sequenced on the Illumina HiSeq System as 87-base-pair reads. The study's processing was this. A later analysis counted 75 million to 100 million unique TCR beta chains across the roughly 700 repertoires, and about 10 million of these chains were shared by at least two donors. To remove PCR and sequencing errors, raw reads were error-corrected and collapsed into unique sequences using a nearest-neighbor algorithm that merged closely related sequences. CDR3 sequences were aligned to IMGT reference sequences to assign V, D and J gene segments. Each retained sequence needed at least a six-nucleotide match to both a V gene segment and a J gene segment. A rearrangement was called productive if the CDR3 had no stop codons and remained in frame with V and J, and every other rearrangement was called non-productive. Following IMGT convention, CDR3 was defined as the stretch from the second conserved V-encoded cysteine up to the conserved J-encoded phenylalanine. The earlier analysis of about 500 of the donors excluded sequences that lacked an unambiguous match to a single V gene segment. An earlier analysis of approximately 590 of the donors classified V segments as functional when productive rearrangements were above 56.7% and as segregating when the standard deviation between donors was above 5%. A statistical classification framework was developed to diagnose cytomegalovirus status using the catalog of TCR beta chain sequences. V and J gene assignment, in a later analysis, came from comparing TCR nucleotide sequences with IMGT/GENE-DB human TR gene sequences. In a later analysis, CDR3 sequences and most-parsimonious VDJ recombination scenarios were assigned using the TCRdist pipeline. In a later analysis, every TCR beta chain was defined by the combination of its CDR3 amino acid sequence and its V-gene family, and reads without a unique V-gene family were dropped. A later analysis removed 592 highly shared, low-generation-probability nucleotide sequences to deal with suspected cross-contamination and a sequencing artifact. A later analysis calculated a clonal expansion index for each public chain from normalized within-repertoire ranks of inferred template counts. In a later analysis, generation probabilities were computed with a VDJ recombination model fitted to out-of-frame rearrangements, and the resulting probabilities were checked against IGoR. In a later analysis, TCR-TCR, TCR-HLA and TCR-CMV co-occurrence was scored with hypergeometric tests, and a repertoire-size bias correction was applied to TCR pairs. A later analysis estimated false discovery rates by permuting HLA or CMV assignments 20 times. In a later analysis, co-occurring TCRs were grouped using DBSCAN, and TCRdist sequence similarity was added for clustering within HLA-allele-positive subsets. Co-occurrence clustering excluded repertoires with fewer than 30,000 or more than 120,000 public chains, plus five with anomalous nucleotide sharing. As stored in TCRdb, this immuneACCESS dataset retains in-frame rearrangements with V and J assigned. A fraction of the clones does not appear; measured against another copy, unresolved V genes explain less than half of the discrepancy, and the remainder lacks a known reason. For V, J and clone size, that table is used; D and trimming come from the DNA. Present in this sample are roughly 280,000 clones, under 80% of which were seen just once. The ten biggest clones cover roughly 2.4% of the sample.

The sequence joins TRBV11-2 to TRBJ1-3; the D gene is possibly TRBD1, with 6 bases matching. The TCR comes from a female donor in good health and CMV-seronegative. Sequencing was performed on PBMCs. The CDR3 amino acid sequence is: CASSLDFRTVSGNTIYF. The DNA sequence follows: TGTGCCAGCAGCTTAGATTTCCGGACAGTCTCTGGAAACACCATATATTTT.